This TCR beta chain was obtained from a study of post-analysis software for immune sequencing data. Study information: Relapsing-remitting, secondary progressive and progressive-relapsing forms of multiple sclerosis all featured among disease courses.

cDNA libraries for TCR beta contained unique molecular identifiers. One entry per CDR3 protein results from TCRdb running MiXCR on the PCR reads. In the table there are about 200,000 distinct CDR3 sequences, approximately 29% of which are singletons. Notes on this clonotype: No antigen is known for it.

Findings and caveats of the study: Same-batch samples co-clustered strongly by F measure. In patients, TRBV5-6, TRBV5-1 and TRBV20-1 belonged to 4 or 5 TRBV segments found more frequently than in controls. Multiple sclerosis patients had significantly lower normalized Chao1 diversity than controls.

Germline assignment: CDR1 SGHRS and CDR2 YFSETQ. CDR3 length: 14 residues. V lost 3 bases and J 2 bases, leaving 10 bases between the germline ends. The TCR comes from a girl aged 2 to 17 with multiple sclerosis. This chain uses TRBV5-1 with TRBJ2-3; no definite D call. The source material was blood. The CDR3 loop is CASSWEQFTDTQYF. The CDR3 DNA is TGCGCCAGCAGCTGGGAACAGTTCACAGATACGCAGTATTTT.